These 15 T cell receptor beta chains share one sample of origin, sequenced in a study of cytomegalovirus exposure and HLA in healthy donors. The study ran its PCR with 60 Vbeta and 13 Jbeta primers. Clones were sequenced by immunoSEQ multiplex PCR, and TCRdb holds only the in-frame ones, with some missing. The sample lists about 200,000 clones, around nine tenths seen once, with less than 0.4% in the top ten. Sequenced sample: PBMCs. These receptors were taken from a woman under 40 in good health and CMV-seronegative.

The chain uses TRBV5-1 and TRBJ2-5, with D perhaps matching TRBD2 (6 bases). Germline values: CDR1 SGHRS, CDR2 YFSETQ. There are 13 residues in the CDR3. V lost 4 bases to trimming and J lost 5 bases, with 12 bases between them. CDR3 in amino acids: CASSIKGLETQYF. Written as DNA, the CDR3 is TGCGCCAGCAGCATAAAGGGACTCGAGACCCAGTACTTC.

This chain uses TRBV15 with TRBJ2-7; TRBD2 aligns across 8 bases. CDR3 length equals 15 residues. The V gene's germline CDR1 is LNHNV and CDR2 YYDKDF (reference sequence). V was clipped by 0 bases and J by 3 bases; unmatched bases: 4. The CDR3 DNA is TGTGCCACCAGCAGAGAGAGCGGGAGCTTCTACGAGCAGTACTTC. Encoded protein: CATSRESGSFYEQYF.

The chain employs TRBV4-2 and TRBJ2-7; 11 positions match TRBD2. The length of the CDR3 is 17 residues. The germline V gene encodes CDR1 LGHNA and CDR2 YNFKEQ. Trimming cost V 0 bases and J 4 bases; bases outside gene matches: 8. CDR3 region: CASSQDIVTSGGYEQYF. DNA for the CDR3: TGTGCCAGCAGCCAAGATATTGTCACTAGCGGGGGTTACGAGCAGTACTTC.

CDR3 region: CASSFPGSGRLADTQYF. The CDR3 DNA reads TGTGCCAGCAGCTTCCCGGGTAGCGGGAGATTGGCAGATACGCAGTATTTT. J is TRBJ2-3 and V is TRBV7-9; 9 nucleotides line up with TRBD2. The germline CDR1 and CDR2 sequences are SEHNR and FQNEAQ (reference sequence). This CDR3 is built from 17 residues. V lost 3 bases to trimming and J lost 4 bases; unmatched junction nucleotides: 11. The full variable domain, its missing parts supplied by reference TRBV7-9 and TRBJ2-3, is DTGVSQNPRHKITKRGQNVTFRCDPISEHNRLYWYRQTLGQGPEFLTYFQNEAQLEKSRLLSDRFSAERPKGSFSTLEIQRTEQGDSAMYLCASSFPGSGRLADTQYFGPGTRLTVL.

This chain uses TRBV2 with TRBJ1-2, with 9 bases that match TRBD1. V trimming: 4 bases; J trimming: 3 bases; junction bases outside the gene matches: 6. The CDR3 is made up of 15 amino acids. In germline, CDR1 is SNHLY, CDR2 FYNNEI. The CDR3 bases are TGTGCCAGCAGTGGAGGGGGACAGGGATACTATGGCTACACCTTC. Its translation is CASSGGGQGYYGYTF.

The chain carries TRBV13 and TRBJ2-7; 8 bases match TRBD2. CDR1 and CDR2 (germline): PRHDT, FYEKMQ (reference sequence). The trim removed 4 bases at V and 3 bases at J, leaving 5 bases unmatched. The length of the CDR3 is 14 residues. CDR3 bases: TGTGCCAGCAGCTCCGGACTAGCAGGCTACGAGCAGTACTTC. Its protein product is CASSSGLAGYEQYF.

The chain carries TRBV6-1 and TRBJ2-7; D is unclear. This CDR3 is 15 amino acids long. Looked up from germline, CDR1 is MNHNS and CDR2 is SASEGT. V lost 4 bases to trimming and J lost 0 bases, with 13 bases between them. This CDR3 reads CASSGLRSTSYEQYF. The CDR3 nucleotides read TGTGCCAGCAGTGGGTTGAGGTCGACCTCCTACGAGCAGTACTTC.

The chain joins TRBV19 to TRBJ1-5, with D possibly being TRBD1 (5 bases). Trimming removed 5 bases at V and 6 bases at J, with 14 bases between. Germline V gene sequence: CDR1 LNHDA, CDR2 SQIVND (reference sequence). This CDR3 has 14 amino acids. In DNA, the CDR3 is TGTGCCAGTAGTGGCAGGGTTGGCATTCAGCCCCAGCATTTT. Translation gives CASSGRVGIQPQHF.

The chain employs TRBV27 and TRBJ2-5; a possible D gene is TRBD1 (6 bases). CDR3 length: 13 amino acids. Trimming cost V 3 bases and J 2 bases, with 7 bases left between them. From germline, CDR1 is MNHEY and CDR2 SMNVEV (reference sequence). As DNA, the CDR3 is TGTGCCAGCAGTTTGAGGGGGCAAGAGACCCAGTACTTC. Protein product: CASSLRGQETQYF.

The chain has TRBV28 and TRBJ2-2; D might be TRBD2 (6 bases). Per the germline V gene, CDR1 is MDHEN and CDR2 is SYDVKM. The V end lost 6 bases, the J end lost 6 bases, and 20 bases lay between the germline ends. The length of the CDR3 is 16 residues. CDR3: CASSPWGQSGAGELFF. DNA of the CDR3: TGTGCCAGCAGCCCTTGGGGCCAGTCGGGGGCCGGGGAGCTGTTTTTT.

The CDR3 sequence: CASSPQGGGFSGANVLTF. The CDR3 nucleotides read TGTGCCAGCAGTCCACAGGGGGGAGGGTTCTCTGGGGCCAACGTCCTGACTTTC. The V and J genes are TRBV27 and TRBJ2-6; D may be TRBD1 (8 bases). The germline CDR1 and CDR2 sequences are MNHEY and SMNVEV (reference sequence). The CDR3 totals 18 residues. Trimming left V 5 bases short and J 0 bases short, with 17 bases between.

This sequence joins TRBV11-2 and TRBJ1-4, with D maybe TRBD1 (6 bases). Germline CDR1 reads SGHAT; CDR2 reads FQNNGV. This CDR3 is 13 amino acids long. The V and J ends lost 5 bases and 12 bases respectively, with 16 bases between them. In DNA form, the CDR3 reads TGTGCCAGCAGCCCTCTAACAGGGCTAGAACTGTTTTTT. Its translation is CASSPLTGLELFF.

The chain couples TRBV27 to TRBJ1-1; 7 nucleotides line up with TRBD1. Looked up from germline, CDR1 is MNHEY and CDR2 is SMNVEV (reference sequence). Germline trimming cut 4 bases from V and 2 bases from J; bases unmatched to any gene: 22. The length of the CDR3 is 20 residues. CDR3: CASSYTAEGGLGQSNTEAFF. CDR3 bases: TGTGCCAGCAGTTATACCGCAGAAGGCGGACTGGGACAGAGTAACACTGAAGCTTTCTTT.

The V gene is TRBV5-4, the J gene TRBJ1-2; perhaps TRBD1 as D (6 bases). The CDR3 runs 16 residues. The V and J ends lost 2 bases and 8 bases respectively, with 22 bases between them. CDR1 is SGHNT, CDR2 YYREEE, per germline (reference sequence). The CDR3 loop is CASSFTPQGVRWGYTF. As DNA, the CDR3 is TGTGCCAGCAGCTTCACTCCACAGGGAGTGCGTTGGGGCTACACCTTC.

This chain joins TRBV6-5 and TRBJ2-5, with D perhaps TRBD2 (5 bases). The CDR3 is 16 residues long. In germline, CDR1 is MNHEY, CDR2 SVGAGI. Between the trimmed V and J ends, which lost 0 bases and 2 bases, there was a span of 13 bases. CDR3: CASSYSRVLKQETQYF. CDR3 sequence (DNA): TGTGCCAGCAGTTACTCGAGGGTACTCAAACAAGAGACCCAGTACTTC.